This is a list of T cell receptor beta chains from one sample in a study of blood T cells in healthy people across ages. TCRdb re-derived calls from the 5' RACE reads in MiXCR, one entry per CDR3 protein. The sample lists about 1.7 million distinct CDR3 sequences, under 30% occurring once. Sequenced material: blood. Receptors were obtained from a woman younger than 45 in good health. CDR3s include the opening cysteine and the closing phenylalanine or tryptophan. The D gene is left open where the match is weak. Clone size is stated in some rows and not others, as once, few, many or a class when expanded.

V gene	clone size	D gene	J gene	CDR3 protein	CDR3 DNA
TRBV12-5	few	TRBD1	TRBJ2-7	CASGLTGVGEQYF	TGTGCTAGTGGCCTGACAGGGGTTGGCGAGCAGTACTTC
TRBV5-1	few	-	TRBJ2-1	CASSLLEIVANEQFF	TGCGCCAGCAGCTTGCTGGAGATAGTAGCCAATGAGCAGTTCTTC
TRBV29-1	many	-	TRBJ2-5	CSVDTNQETQYF	TGCAGCGTTGATACTAACCAAGAGACCCAGTACTTC
TRBV7-2	-	TRBD2	TRBJ2-7	CASTELADPYEQYF	TGTGCCAGCACAGAACTAGCGGATCCCTACGAGCAGTACTTC
TRBV7-3	-	-	TRBJ2-2	CASSSQGLIGELFF	TGTGCCAGCAGCTCACAGGGTTTGATCGGGGAGCTGTTTTTT
TRBV7-9	-	-	TRBJ2-6	CASSRRQTSGANVLTF	TGTGCCAGCAGCCGCAGACAGACCTCTGGGGCCAACGTCCTGACTTTC
TRBV10-1	many	-	TRBJ2-1	CASSDQVRSNEQFF	TGCGCCAGCAGTGATCAGGTCAGGAGCAATGAGCAGTTCTTC
TRBV5-1	many	-	TRBJ2-4	CASSLDRVGKNIQYF	TGCGCCAGCAGCTTGGATAGGGTAGGCAAAAACATTCAGTACTTC
TRBV29-1	-	-	TRBJ1-2	CSVGGRTHGYTF	TGCAGCGTTGGGGGGAGGACTCATGGCTACACCTTC
TRBV27	many	TRBD2	TRBJ2-5	CASSGGAETQYF	TGCGCCAGCAGCGGGGGGGCAGAGACCCAGTACTTC
TRBV6-6	-	TRBD2	TRBJ2-7	CASGTSSLHYEQYF	TGTGCCAGCGGGACTAGCTCCCTCCACTACGAGCAGTACTTC
TRBV30	-	TRBD2	TRBJ2-1	CAWTSASGRSYNEQFF	TGTGCCTGGACCTCGGCTAGCGGCCGCTCCTACAATGAGCAGTTCTTC
TRBV7-9	few	-	TRBJ2-4	CTSSLGGGDIQYF	TGTACCAGCAGCTTAGGAGGAGGTGACATTCAGTACTTC
TRBV5-1	-	-	TRBJ2-5	CASSLSVGGAGEQYF	TGCGCCAGCAGCTTGAGTGTCGGGGGCGCCGGGGAGCAGTACTTC
TRBV27	-	TRBD1	TRBJ2-5	CASSMDRGRTQYF	TGTGCCAGCAGCATGGACAGGGGTAGGACCCAGTACTTC
TRBV6-2/TRBV6-3	-	-	TRBJ2-7	CASSHFSSSDEQYF	TGTGCCAGCAGTCACTTTAGCTCAAGCGACGAGCAGTACTTC
TRBV2	-	TRBD1	TRBJ2-7	CASKIDRGAYEQYF	TGTGCCAGCAAGATCGACAGGGGGGCCTACGAGCAGTACTTC
TRBV7-3	few	-	TRBJ2-2	CASSSFYRGAGELFF	TGTGCCAGCAGCTCCTTCTATCGGGGCGCCGGGGAGCTGTTTTTT
TRBV2	few	TRBD2	TRBJ2-1	CASRSLASGSPWNEQFF	TGTGCCAGCAGATCACTGGCTAGCGGGAGTCCTTGGAATGAGCAGTTCTTC
TRBV21-1	-	-	TRBJ1-6	CASSITTGTENSPLHF	TGTGCCAGCAGCATAACCACCGGGACAGAAAATTCACCCCTCCACTTT
TRBV20-1	few	-	TRBJ2-3	CSARGVASTDTQYF	TGCAGTGCTAGAGGTGTAGCTAGCACAGATACGCAGTATTTT
TRBV7-9	-	-	TRBJ2-2	CASNGLIGTGELFF	TGTGCCAGCAACGGTTTAATTGGCACCGGGGAGCTGTTTTTT